One and the same sample provided the 24 T cell receptor beta chains below, sequenced in a study of blood T cells in healthy people across ages. Primers used in a second PCR of roughly 6 to 12 cycles were a sample-barcoded 5' primer and a J-beta primer mix. MiXCR, run by TCRdb on the 5' RACE reads, gives a single entry per CDR3 protein. The sample consists of 760,000 or so distinct CDR3 sequences, more than 20% of them appearing once. This same sample was also part of a study on T cells of mothers and their children.

The sequenced sample consisted of blood. Every receptor here comes from a boy aged 5-17 years in good health.

On this clonotype itself: A read error may account for a junction end that differs from germline. This CDR3 reads CASSQEGMGRALFDNEQSF. The CDR3 bases are TGCGCCAGCAGCCAAGAGGGGATGGGCAGGGCTTTATTTGACAATGAGCAGTCCTTC. J is TRBJ2-1 and V is TRBV4-3; D possibly corresponds to TRBD1 (5 bases). The CDR3 is made up of 19 amino acids. In germline, CDR1 is LGHNA, CDR2 YSLEER.

This clonotype was counted between two and nine times. V is TRBV6-1 and J is TRBJ2-6; possible D gene TRBD1, 5 bases. Trimming stripped 6 bases from V and 0 bases from J, with 15 bases between. The germline V gene has CDR1 MNHNS and CDR2 SASEGT. The CDR3 is made up of 17 amino acids. The CDR3 is CASRKGIGDSGANVLTF. The DNA of the CDR3 is TGTGCCAGCAGGAAAGGGATAGGGGACTCTGGGGCCAACGTCCTGACTTTC.

The rearrangement links TRBV24-1 to TRBJ2-3, with 9 positions matching TRBD1. Germline V gene lookup returns CDR1 KGHDR and CDR2 SFDVKD. This CDR3 region has 19 residues. V was clipped by 4 bases and J by 6 bases; unmatched bases: 19. CDR3 nucleotide sequence: TGTGCCACCAGTGAACCGGGACAGGGTTTAAAGGTGTCAGGGGATACGCAGTATTTT. Its translation is CATSEPGQGLKVSGDTQYF.

This clonotype was observed a handful of times. This chain uses TRBV6-5 with TRBJ1-1, with D possibly matching TRBD1 (5 bases). The CDR3 covers 14 residues. Germline V gene data show CDR1 as MNHEY and CDR2 as SVGAGI. V was cut by 7 bases and J by 1 base, with 13 bases left in between. DNA of the CDR3: TGTGCCAGCACCAAACCGGGACCGAACACTGAAGCTTTCTTT. Protein product: CASTKPGPNTEAFF.

The chain couples TRBV7-6 to TRBJ2-3; TRBD2 matches at 9 bases. CDR1 and CDR2 (germline): SGHVS, FNYEAQ. The trim removed 3 bases at V and 5 bases at J, leaving 6 bases unmatched. CDR3 length equals 15 residues. For the CDR3, the DNA is TGTGCCAGCAGCTTGGCTAGCGGGACGGGAGATACGCAGTATTTT. Translated: CASSLASGTGDTQYF.

As regards this clonotype: Mismatch with germline at one junction end may stem from a read error. The rearrangement uses TRBV5-1 and TRBJ1-4, with 8 bases that match TRBD1. This CDR3 region has 17 residues. The germline V gene has CDR1 SGHRS and CDR2 YFSETQ. The CDR3 nucleotides are TGCGCCAGCAGCCCCCGGACAGGGAAGGCAACTAATGAAAAACCGTTTTTT. This translates into CASSPRTGKATNEKPFF.

In its sample, this clonotype was seen a few times. The chain carries TRBV10-3 and TRBJ2-1; either TRBD1 or TRBD2 may supply D (5 bases each). Between the trimmed V and J ends, which lost 8 bases and 5 bases, there was a span of 16 bases. Per the germline V gene, CDR1 is ENHRY and CDR2 is SYGVKD. This CDR3 has 14 amino acids. The CDR3 DNA reads as TGTGCCATCCGTAGAGGGGAGTACAACAATGAGCAGTTCTTC. Translated, it gives CAIRRGEYNNEQFF.

V is TRBV11-2 and J is TRBJ2-3, with 8 bases matching TRBD1. The ends lost 1 base at V and 6 bases at J; junction bases unmatched: 9. Per the germline V gene, CDR1 is SGHAT and CDR2 is FQNNGV. This CDR3 region has 16 residues. CDR3 in DNA: TGTGCCAGCAGCTTAGGGGGCAGGGGGCAAAAGGATACGCAGTATTTT. It encodes CASSLGGRGQKDTQYF.

The chain recombines TRBV7-2 with TRBJ2-1; the D gene is possibly TRBD2 (5 bases). CDR3 length: 16 residues. The germline V and J ends were trimmed by 5 bases and 3 bases, with 17 bases remaining between them. The germline CDR1 and CDR2 sequences are SGHTA and FQGNSA. The CDR3 loop is CASSTILGSIYNEQFF. CDR3 DNA sequence: TGTGCCAGCAGCACAATATTAGGGAGCATCTACAATGAGCAGTTCTTC.

This clonotype was counted only a few times. J is TRBJ2-5 and V is TRBV14; D is perhaps TRBD1 (6 bases). V was clipped by 1 base and J by 3 bases, with 21 bases between them. Germline V gives CDR1 SGHDN, CDR2 FVKESK. The CDR3 has 18 amino acids. The CDR3, as DNA: TGTGCCAGCAGCCAAGGGTATGGGGGCCAAATTAACGAAGAGACCCAGTACTTC. Protein sequence: CASSQGYGGQINEETQYF.

This chain connects TRBV7-2 to TRBJ1-1; no reliable D call. This CDR3 has 14 residues. V was trimmed by 5 bases and J by 1 base, leaving 11 bases between them. The germline V gene encodes CDR1 SGHTA and CDR2 FQGNSA. The CDR3 nucleotides read TGTGCCAGCAGCCAAGGGCTCACGAACACTGAAGCTTTCTTT. It is translated as CASSQGLTNTEAFF. Full variable domain (remainder filled in from reference TRBV7-2 and TRBJ1-1): GAGVSQSPSNKVTEKGKDVELRCDPISGHTALYWYRQSLGQGLEFLIYFQGNSAPDKSGLPSDRFSAERTGGSVSTLTIQRTQQEDSAVYLCASSQGLTNTEAFFGQGTRLTVV.

This clonotype was picked up a small number of times. The DNA for the CDR3 is TGTGCCAGCAGCTTCTCGCCCCTTTCAGCTGAGACCCAGTACTTC. It is translated as CASSFSPLSAETQYF. This sequence joins TRBV11-2 and TRBJ2-5; D uncertain. CDR1 SGHAT and CDR2 FQNNGV come from the germline V gene. CDR3 length equals 15 residues. The V gene lost 3 bases and the J gene lost 5 bases, with 16 bases spanning the gap.

The V call is TRBV24-1, the J call TRBJ2-1; D could derive from TRBD1 or TRBD2 (6 bases each). The CDR3 runs 14 residues. CDR1 is KGHDR and CDR2 is SFDVKD in the germline V gene. The germline V and J ends were trimmed by 4 bases and 8 bases, with 14 bases remaining between them. The CDR3 loop is CATSDPGARDEQFF. CDR3 coding DNA: TGTGCCACCAGTGACCCGGGGGCACGGGATGAGCAGTTCTTC.

This clonotype was seen more than once but under ten times. The gene calls are TRBV20-1 and TRBJ2-7; D call uncertain. CDR3 size: 13 residues. The germline CDR1 and CDR2 sequences are DFQATT and SNEGSKA (reference sequence). V was cut by 2 bases and J by 1 base, with 9 bases left in between. In nucleotides, the CDR3 is TGCAGTGCTAGAAGCACGGAGTCCTACGAGCAGTACTTC. It translates to CSARSTESYEQYF.

This clonotype was seen a few times. The genes are TRBV24-1 and TRBJ2-5; 8 nucleotides align to TRBD1. Looked up from germline, CDR1 is KGHDR and CDR2 is SFDVKD. This CDR3 region has 15 residues. The junction had 2 bases not matched to a gene; V was cut back by 2 bases and J by 1 base. The CDR3 DNA follows: TGTGCCACCAGTGATTCGGGACAGGTCCAAGAGACCCAGTACTTC. This sequence encodes CATSDSGQVQETQYF.

This clonotype was detected a few times. The CDR3 DNA reads as TGCAGCGTTGGGGACCCGCGAGCTTTCTTT. It specifies CSVGDPRAFF. The rearrangement uses TRBV29-1 and TRBJ1-1, with D perhaps TRBD1 (5 bases). V lost 4 bases and J 10 bases, leaving 10 bases between the germline ends. CDR3 length equals 10 residues. The germline CDR1 and CDR2 sequences are SQVTM and ANQGSEA.

V gene TRBV7-9 combines with J gene TRBJ2-3; the D gene is possibly TRBD1 (5 bases). This CDR3 contains 14 residues. Trimming shortened V by 2 bases and J by 2 bases, and 8 bases separated the two germline ends. CDR1 and CDR2 (germline): SEHNR, FQNEAQ (reference sequence). The CDR3 region is CASSLWGPTDTQYF. DNA for the CDR3: TGTGCCAGCAGCTTATGGGGCCCCACAGATACGCAGTATTTT.

The chain has TRBV7-3 and TRBJ2-7, with 7 nucleotides matching TRBD1. V trimming: 2 bases; J trimming: 1 base; junction bases outside the gene matches: 5. CDR3 size: 15 residues. The germline CDR1 and CDR2 sequences are SGHTA and FQGTGA. CDR3 region: CASSLSTGASYEQYF. In DNA form, the CDR3 reads TGTGCCAGCAGCTTATCCACAGGGGCGTCCTACGAGCAGTACTTC.

This chain uses TRBV6-6 with TRBJ1-4, with unresolved D. Between the trimmed V and J ends, which lost 1 base and 4 bases, there was a span of 7 bases. Germline V gene sequence: CDR1 MNHNY, CDR2 SVGAGI (reference sequence). The CDR3 loop spans 14 amino acids. Written as DNA, the CDR3 is TGTGCCAGCAGTTACTGGCCGGGTAATGAAAAACTGTTTTTT. Protein product: CASSYWPGNEKLFF.

The genes are TRBV29-1 and TRBJ1-2; a possible D gene is TRBD1 (6 bases). Looked up from germline, CDR1 is SQVTM and CDR2 is ANQGSEA. This CDR3 has 11 residues. The V and J ends lost 4 bases and 8 bases respectively, with 11 bases between them. In nucleotides, the CDR3 is TGCAGCGTTGCGGGGGGCGAAGGCTACACCTTC. This translates into CSVAGGEGYTF.

The gene calls are TRBV12-3 or TRBV12-4 and TRBJ2-5; the D gene is possibly TRBD2 (5 bases). CDR3 size: 15 residues. Between the trimmed V and J ends, which lost 7 bases and 0 bases, there was a span of 15 bases. CDR3 coding DNA: TGTGCCAGCATTTTTCAAAGCGGAGACCAAGAGACCCAGTACTTC. Translation gives CASIFQSGDQETQYF.

The rearrangement joins TRBV29-1 to TRBJ2-3; D is unclear. Looked up from germline, CDR1 is SQVTM and CDR2 is ANQGSEA. The CDR3 is made up of 12 amino acids. Deletions cut 0 bases from V and 5 bases from J, with 6 bases between. The CDR3 protein is CSVEDRQDTQYF. As DNA, the CDR3 is TGCAGCGTTGAAGACAGACAAGATACGCAGTATTTT.

The V gene is TRBV4-3, the J gene TRBJ1-4, with 7 bases matching TRBD1. Trimming removed 4 bases from V and 4 bases from J; junction bases left unmatched: 3. Germline CDR1 is LGHNA and CDR2 is YSLEER. The CDR3 has 14 amino acids. CDR3 sequence reads: CASSLRGNNEKLFF. CDR3 DNA: TGCGCCAGCAGCCTCAGGGGGAATAATGAAAAACTGTTTTTT.

This clonotype was counted between two and nine times. The chain joins TRBV7-9 to TRBJ1-1; 9 nucleotides align to TRBD1. Germline CDR1 SEHNR, CDR2 FQNEAQ (reference sequence). With V trimmed by 5 bases and J by 3 bases, 16 bases remained unmatched. This CDR3 has 18 amino acids. Written as DNA, the CDR3 is TGTGCCAGCAGCCCCCGGGACAGGGCAAAGGGTAAGGACACTGAAGCTTTCTTT. Protein: CASSPRDRAKGKDTEAFF.